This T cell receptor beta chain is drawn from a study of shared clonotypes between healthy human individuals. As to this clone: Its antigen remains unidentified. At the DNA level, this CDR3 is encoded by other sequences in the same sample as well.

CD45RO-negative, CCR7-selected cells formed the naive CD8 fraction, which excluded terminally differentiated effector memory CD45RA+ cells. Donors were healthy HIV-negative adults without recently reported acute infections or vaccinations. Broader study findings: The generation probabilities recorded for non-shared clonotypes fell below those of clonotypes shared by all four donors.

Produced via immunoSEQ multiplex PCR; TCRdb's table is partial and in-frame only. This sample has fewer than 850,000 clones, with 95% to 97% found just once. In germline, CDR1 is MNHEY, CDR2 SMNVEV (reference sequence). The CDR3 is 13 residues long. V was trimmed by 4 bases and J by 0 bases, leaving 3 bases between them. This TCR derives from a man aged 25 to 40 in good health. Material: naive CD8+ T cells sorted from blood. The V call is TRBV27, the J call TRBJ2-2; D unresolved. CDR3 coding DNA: TGTGCCAGCAGTTCTACGAACACCGGGGAGCTGTTTTTT. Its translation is CASSSTNTGELFF.